Listed here are 29 T cell receptor beta chains from one sample, sequenced in a study of blood T cell repertoires in COVID-19. Sequencing used immunoSEQ multiplex PCR; TCRdb keeps in-frame clones, though not all of them. The table records approximately 230,000 clones, 70% to 85% of them present only once. Sequenced material: peripheral blood. The receptors come from a woman aged 40-49 years with active or convalescent COVID-19.

The rearrangement joins TRBV5-1 to TRBJ1-4, with TRBD1 identical over 8 bases. The CDR3 consists of 15 residues. Germline V lookup: CDR1 SGHRS, CDR2 YFSETQ. V was clipped by 4 bases and J by 3 bases; unmatched bases: 5. The CDR3 is CASSPRTGPNEKLFF. Here the CDR3 DNA reads TGCGCCAGCAGCCCAAGGACAGGGCCTAATGAAAAACTGTTTTTT.

The gene calls are TRBV6-5 and TRBJ2-5; TRBD2 agrees at 8 bases. Germline V gene sequence: CDR1 MNHEY, CDR2 SVGAGI. With V trimmed by 0 bases and J by 7 bases, 10 bases remained unmatched. This CDR3 region has 16 residues. In DNA form, the CDR3 reads TGTGCCAGCAGTTACTCACTAGCGGAGCCCCCGGGGACCCAGTACTTC. This translates into CASSYSLAEPPGTQYF.

V is TRBV9 and J is TRBJ1-2, with 10 bases matching TRBD1. Germline V CDR1 and CDR2: SGDLS, YYNGEE. With V trimmed by 3 bases and J by 5 bases, 10 bases remained unmatched. The CDR3 contains 16 residues. DNA of the CDR3: TGTGCCAGCAGCGCGGACCCGGGACAGGGGCGATATGGCTACACCTTC. Encoded protein: CASSADPGQGRYGYTF.

The chain links TRBV3-1 (or the pseudogene TRBV3-2) to TRBJ2-3; D gene ambiguous. Germline V gives CDR1 LGHDT, CDR2 YNNKEL (reference sequence). This CDR3 spans 12 amino acids. The ends were cut back, 2 bases at V and 5 bases at J, with 5 bases in the middle. CDR3 sequence reads: CASSQKLDTQYF. The CDR3 DNA reads as TGTGCCAGCAGCCAAAAGCTAGATACGCAGTATTTT.

This clone was seen a few times. The J gene is TRBJ2-7, the V gene TRBV2, with D perhaps TRBD2 (6 bases). V lost 8 bases to trimming and J lost 4 bases, with 15 bases between them. The germline gives CDR1 SNHLY, CDR2 FYNNEI. The CDR3 loop spans 13 amino acids. The CDR3: CASCWTGDYEQYF. The CDR3 region has the DNA TGTGCCAGCTGTTGGACGGGGGATTACGAGCAGTACTTC.

The chain couples TRBV5-1 to TRBJ1-6; 9 bases are shared with TRBD1. Germline CDR1 reads SGHRS; CDR2 reads YFSETQ. Trimming cost V 0 bases and J 9 bases; bases outside gene matches: 1. There are 14 residues in the CDR3. DNA for the CDR3: TGCGCCAGCAGCTTGGACAGGGGGCGTTCACCCCTCCACTTT. It is translated as CASSLDRGRSPLHF.

This chain connects TRBV11-2 to TRBJ2-6; no firm D call. The CDR3 contains 15 residues. V lost 6 bases and J 0 bases, leaving 9 bases between the germline ends. The germline V gene has CDR1 SGHAT and CDR2 FQNNGV. CDR3 nucleotides: TGTGCCAGCAGAGCGCGCATCTCTGGGGCCAACGTCCTGACTTTC. Translated, it gives CASRARISGANVLTF.

On this clone itself: This same CDR3 is encoded by further DNA sequences in the sample. The rearrangement links TRBV6-6 to TRBJ1-1, with 8 bases identical to TRBD1. This CDR3 spans 13 amino acids. The trim removed 6 bases at V and 3 bases at J, leaving 3 bases unmatched. The germline V gene has CDR1 MNHNY and CDR2 SVGAGI (reference sequence). In DNA form, the CDR3 reads TGTGCCAGCAGCAGGGGGCCTGACACTGAAGCTTTCTTT. Its protein is CASSRGPDTEAFF.

The chain carries TRBV6-1 and TRBJ2-7; D unresolved. The CDR3 is 14 residues long. Per the germline V gene, CDR1 is MNHNS and CDR2 is SASEGT. The germline V and J ends were trimmed by 1 base and 4 bases, with 11 bases remaining between them. The CDR3, as DNA: TGTGCCAGCAGTGAAGAAGTACACCCTTACGAGCAGTACTTC. Translation: CASSEEVHPYEQYF.

The rearrangement links TRBV2 to TRBJ2-2; D gene uncertain. CDR3 length equals 13 residues. CDR1 is SNHLY and CDR2 is FYNNEI in the germline V gene. V lost 11 bases and J 4 bases, leaving 14 bases between the germline ends. CDR3 residues: CAGALARTGELFF. CDR3 sequence (DNA): TGTGCCGGAGCTCTGGCGCGCACCGGGGAGCTGTTTTTT.

The V call is TRBV15, the J call TRBJ2-1; 7 nucleotides match TRBD2. Germline V gene data show CDR1 as LNHNV and CDR2 as YYDKDF (reference sequence). The V and J ends lost 4 bases and 0 bases, in that order; junction bases with no gene match: 3. This CDR3 is built from 15 residues. CDR3 nucleotides: TGTGCCACCAGCACGGTAGCGGGCTCCTACAATGAGCAGTTCTTC. Its protein product is CATSTVAGSYNEQFF.

This clone was detected only a few times. The chain couples TRBV6-1 to TRBJ1-1; 8 bases agree with TRBD1. Germline CDR1 and CDR2: MNHNS and SASEGT. The CDR3 loop spans 15 amino acids. V shed 3 bases, J shed 7 bases, and the junction held 10 bases outside the gene matches. In DNA, the CDR3 is TGTGCCAGCAGTGACAGGGGGCGCATGGAAATTGAAGCTTTCTTT. Its protein product is CASSDRGRMEIEAFF.

The chain recombines TRBV3-1 (or the pseudogene TRBV3-2) with TRBJ2-1, with a tentative D call TRBD2 (5 bases). The CDR3 length is 13 residues. Germline assignment: CDR1 LGHDT and CDR2 YNNKEL (reference sequence). V lost 2 bases to trimming and J lost 10 bases, with 12 bases between them. CDR3 coding DNA: TGTGCCAGCAGCCAATCCGAGGGCAGGGAGCAGTTCTTC. As protein: CASSQSEGREQFF.

The gene calls are TRBV5-8 and TRBJ1-1; D uncertain. Per the germline V gene, CDR1 is SGHTS and CDR2 is YDEGEE. This CDR3 spans 16 amino acids. Trimming cost V 0 bases and J 3 bases, with 15 bases left between them. CDR3 sequence (DNA): TGTGCCAGCAGCTTGGTCCCCGACGGGGAGGACACTGAAGCTTTCTTT. Its translation is CASSLVPDGEDTEAFF.

The V call is TRBV5-1, the J call TRBJ2-1; D is uncertain. This CDR3 spans 16 amino acids. V was trimmed by 0 bases and J by 4 bases, leaving 14 bases between them. Germline V gene sequence: CDR1 SGHRS, CDR2 YFSETQ. CDR3 DNA: TGCGCCAGCAGCTTGGCCCTAGGTGAGAGATACAATGAGCAGTTCTTC. Translation gives CASSLALGERYNEQFF.

This chain joins TRBV10-3 and TRBJ2-1, with TRBD1 identical over 11 bases. CDR3 length: 16 residues. Germline assignment: CDR1 ENHRY and CDR2 SYGVKD. The J segment lost 1 base and the V segment lost 4 bases, leaving 3 bases of the junction unmatched. CDR3 residues: CAISGGQGASYNEQFF. DNA of the CDR3: TGTGCCATCAGTGGCGGACAGGGGGCATCCTACAATGAGCAGTTCTTC.

This clone was found a few times. This CDR3 is CASSPGPGTRHGELFF. The CDR3 nucleotides are TGTGCCAGCTCACCAGGTCCCGGGACAAGGCACGGGGAGCTGTTTTTT. The rearrangement uses TRBV18 and TRBJ2-2, with D possibly being TRBD1 (6 bases). Per the germline V gene, CDR1 is KGHSH and CDR2 is LQKENI. Trimming removed 2 bases from V and 7 bases from J, with 17 bases in between. The CDR3 has 16 residues.

The chain carries TRBV18 and TRBJ1-6; 9 bases line up with TRBD1. Germline V CDR1 and CDR2: KGHSH, LQKENI. The CDR3 consists of 18 residues. The J segment lost 10 bases and the V segment lost 2 bases, leaving 15 bases of the junction unmatched. For the CDR3, the DNA is TGTGCCAGCTCACCAGGGACAGGGTATTCCCATCCCAAGTCACCCCTCCACTTT. Its protein is CASSPGTGYSHPKSPLHF.

J is TRBJ1-2 and V is TRBV24-1; no definite D call. The CDR3 contains 13 residues. CDR1 and CDR2 (germline): KGHDR, SFDVKD. V lost 9 bases and J 7 bases, leaving 17 bases between the germline ends. The CDR3 coding sequence is TGTGCCACCTCCGACACCCCGGCCGCTGGCTACACCTTC. This codes for CATSDTPAAGYTF.

V and J are TRBV3-1 (or the pseudogene TRBV3-2) and TRBJ1-4; D is uncertain. V was trimmed by 4 bases and J by 4 bases, leaving 16 bases between them. CDR3 size: 16 residues. CDR1 and CDR2 from the germline V gene are LGHDT and YNNKEL (reference sequence). The DNA of the CDR3 is TGTGCCAGCAGCCCCCGCCCCGGGGAGGGTAATGAAAAACTGTTTTTT. Translation gives CASSPRPGEGNEKLFF.

The V and J genes are TRBV19 and TRBJ2-1; 8 nucleotides agree with TRBD2. V lost 5 bases, J lost 0 bases, and 9 bases stayed unmatched. The germline CDR1 and CDR2 sequences are LNHDA and SQIVND (reference sequence). This CDR3 comprises 17 residues. CDR3 region: CASSRGGGTGSYNEQFF. Written as DNA, the CDR3 is TGTGCCAGTAGTCGGGGGGGTGGAACAGGCTCCTACAATGAGCAGTTCTTC.

This chain joins TRBV10-3 and TRBJ1-3, with D possibly being TRBD1 (5 bases). CDR1 ENHRY and CDR2 SYGVKD come from the germline V gene. The CDR3 totals 16 residues. V was trimmed by 4 bases and J by 0 bases, leaving 13 bases between them. The CDR3 DNA follows: TGTGCCATCAGTGGGGGGGTCCCGAGCTCTGGAAACACCATATATTTT. This encodes CAISGGVPSSGNTIYF.

V gene TRBV10-2 combines with J gene TRBJ1-2; D might be TRBD1 (5 bases). V was cut by 2 bases and J by 8 bases, with 12 bases left in between. CDR1 WSHSY and CDR2 SAAADI come from the germline V gene. The CDR3 length is 13 residues. DNA of the CDR3: TGCGCCAGCAGTGAGCAGGGCTCAGGCGGCTACACCTTC. Protein product: CASSEQGSGGYTF.

This clone was observed a handful of times. This rearrangement joins TRBV7-7 to TRBJ2-7; 14 bases agree with TRBD2. Germline V gives CDR1 SSHAT, CDR2 FNYEAQ (reference sequence). This CDR3 has 15 amino acids. The CDR3 bases are TGTGCTAGCAGCTTAGAGGGACTAGCGGGGGTTCGCACGTACGTC. Residues: CASSLEGLAGVRTYV.

The chain employs TRBV19 and TRBJ1-5; TRBD1 matches at 8 bases. There are 17 residues in the CDR3. V lost 6 bases to trimming and J lost 0 bases; unmatched junction nucleotides: 10. Germline V CDR1 and CDR2: LNHDA, SQIVND (reference sequence). CDR3 nucleotide sequence: TGTGCCAGTAGGCCGGGGACAGGCATGGATAGCAATCAGCCCCAGCATTTT. Translated, it gives CASRPGTGMDSNQPQHF.

The chain links TRBV5-1 to TRBJ1-2, with unresolved D. Germline V gene lookup returns CDR1 SGHRS and CDR2 YFSETQ. V was clipped by 2 bases and J by 3 bases, with 14 bases between them. This CDR3 comprises 15 residues. The CDR3, as DNA: TGCGCCAGCAGCTTCGCGGCCCTTGGTGACTATGGCTACACCTTC. As protein: CASSFAALGDYGYTF.

The chain links TRBV19 to TRBJ2-2, with TRBD1 matching over 9 bases. Germline lookup yields CDR1 LNHDA and CDR2 SQIVND (reference sequence). The CDR3 length is 14 residues. The ends lost 7 bases at V and 3 bases at J; junction bases unmatched: 3. The CDR3 nucleotides are TGTGCCAGTACTGGGACAGGGTACACCGGGGAGCTGTTTTTT. It codes for CASTGTGYTGELFF.

The CDR3 region is CASSRGAGYEQYF. CDR3 bases: TGCGCCAGCAGCCGGGGGGCAGGCTACGAGCAGTACTTC. The chain links TRBV5-1 to TRBJ2-7; a weak D match, TRBD2 (7 bases). Trimming took 4 bases from V and 3 from J, leaving 11 bases between them. Germline CDR1 and CDR2: SGHRS and YFSETQ. This CDR3 region has 13 residues.

V gene TRBV20-1 combines with J gene TRBJ2-2; D remains ambiguous. Trimming stripped 6 bases from V and 3 bases from J, with 5 bases between. This CDR3 is 11 amino acids long. CDR1 is DFQATT and CDR2 is SNEGSKA in the germline V gene (reference sequence). The CDR3 loop reads CSADYTGELFF. For the CDR3, the DNA is TGCAGTGCAGACTACACCGGGGAGCTGTTTTTT.